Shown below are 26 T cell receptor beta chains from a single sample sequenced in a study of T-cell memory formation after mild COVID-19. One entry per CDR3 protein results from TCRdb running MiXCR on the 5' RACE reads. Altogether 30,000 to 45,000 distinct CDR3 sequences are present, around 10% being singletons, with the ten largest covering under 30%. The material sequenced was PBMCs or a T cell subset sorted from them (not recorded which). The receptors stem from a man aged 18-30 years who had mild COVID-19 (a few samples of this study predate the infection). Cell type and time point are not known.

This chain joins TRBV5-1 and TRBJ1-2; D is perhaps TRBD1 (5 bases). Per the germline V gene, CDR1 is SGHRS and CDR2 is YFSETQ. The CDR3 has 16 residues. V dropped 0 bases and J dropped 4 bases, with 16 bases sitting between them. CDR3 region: CASSLGPQEAGYGYTF. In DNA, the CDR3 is TGCGCCAGCAGCTTGGGCCCACAGGAGGCGGGCTATGGCTACACCTTC.

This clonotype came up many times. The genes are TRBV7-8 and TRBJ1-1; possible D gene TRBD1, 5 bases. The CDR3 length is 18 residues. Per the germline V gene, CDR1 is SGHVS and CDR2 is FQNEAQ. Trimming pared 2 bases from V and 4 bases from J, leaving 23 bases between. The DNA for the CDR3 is TGTGCCAGCAGCTTACGGGGCAGGCTAGGTAGGACTTTCACTGAAGCTTTCTTT. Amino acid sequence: CASSLRGRLGRTFTEAFF.

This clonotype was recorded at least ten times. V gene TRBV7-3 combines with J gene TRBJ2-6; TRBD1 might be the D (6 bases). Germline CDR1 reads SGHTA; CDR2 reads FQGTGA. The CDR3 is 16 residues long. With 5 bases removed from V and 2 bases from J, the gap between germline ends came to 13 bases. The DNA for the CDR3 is TGTGCCAGCAGCACCCAACAGGGCCCTGGGGCCAACGTCCTGACTTTC. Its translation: CASSTQQGPGANVLTF. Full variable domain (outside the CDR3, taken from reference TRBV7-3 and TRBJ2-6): GAGVSQTPSNKVTEKGKYVELRCDPISGHTALYWYRQSLGQGPEFLIYFQGTGAADDSGLPNDRFFAVRPEGSVSTLKIQRTERGDSAVYLCASSTQQGPGANVLTFGAGSRLTVL.

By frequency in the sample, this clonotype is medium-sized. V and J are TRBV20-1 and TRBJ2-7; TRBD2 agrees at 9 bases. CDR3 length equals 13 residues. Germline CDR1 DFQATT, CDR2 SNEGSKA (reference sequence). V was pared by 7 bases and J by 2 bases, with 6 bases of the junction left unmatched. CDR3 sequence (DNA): TGCAGTGGGGCTAGCGGGGACCCCTACGAGCAGTACTTC. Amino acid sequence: CSGASGDPYEQYF.

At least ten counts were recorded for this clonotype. In DNA form, the CDR3 reads TGTGCCAGCAGCTTAGTCGTCGGGGGGGGGGAGACCCAGTACTTC. It is translated as CASSLVVGGGETQYF. V usage is TRBV7-2 and J usage is TRBJ2-5; 8 nucleotides agree with TRBD2. The V segment lost 1 base and the J segment 5 bases; nucleotides outside the gene matches: 6. Germline CDR1 is SGHTA and CDR2 is FQGNSA. The length of the CDR3 is 15 residues.

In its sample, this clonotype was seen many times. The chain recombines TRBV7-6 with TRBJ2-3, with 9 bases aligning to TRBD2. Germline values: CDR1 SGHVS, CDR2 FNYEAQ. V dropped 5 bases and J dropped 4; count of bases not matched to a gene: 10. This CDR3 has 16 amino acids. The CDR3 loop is CASSPEAGGTPDTQYF. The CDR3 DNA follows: TGTGCCAGCAGCCCAGAGGCGGGGGGGACACCAGATACGCAGTATTTT. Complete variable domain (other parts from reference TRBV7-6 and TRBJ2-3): GAGVSQSPRYKVTKRGQDVALRCDPISGHVSLYWYRQALGQGPEFLTYFNYEAQQDKSGLPNDRFSAERPEGSISTLTIQRTEQRDSAMYRCASSPEAGGTPDTQYFGPGTRLTVL.

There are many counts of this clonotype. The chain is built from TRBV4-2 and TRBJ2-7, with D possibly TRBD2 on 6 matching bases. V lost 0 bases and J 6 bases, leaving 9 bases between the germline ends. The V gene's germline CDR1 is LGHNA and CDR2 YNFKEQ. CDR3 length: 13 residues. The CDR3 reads CASSQEGGVEQYF. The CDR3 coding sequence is TGTGCCAGCAGCCAAGAAGGCGGGGTCGAGCAGTACTTC.

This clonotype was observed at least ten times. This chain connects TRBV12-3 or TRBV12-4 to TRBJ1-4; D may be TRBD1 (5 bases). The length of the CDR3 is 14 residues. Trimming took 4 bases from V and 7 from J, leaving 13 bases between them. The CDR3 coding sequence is TGTGCCAGCAGTTCAGCTCGGCAGGGTGAAAAACTGTTTTTT. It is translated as CASSSARQGEKLFF.

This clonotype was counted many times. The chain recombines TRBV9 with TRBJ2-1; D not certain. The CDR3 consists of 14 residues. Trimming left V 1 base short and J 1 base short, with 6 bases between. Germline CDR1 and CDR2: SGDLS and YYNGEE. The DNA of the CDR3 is TGTGCCAGCAGCGTAAAAGGTTCCTACAATGAGCAGTTCTTC. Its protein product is CASSVKGSYNEQFF. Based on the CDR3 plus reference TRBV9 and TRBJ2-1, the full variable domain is DSGVTQTPKHLITATGQRVTLRCSPRSGDLSVYWYQQSLDQGLQFLIQYYNGEERAKGNILERFSAQQFPDLHSELNLSSLELGDSALYFCASSVKGSYNEQFFGPGTRLTVL.

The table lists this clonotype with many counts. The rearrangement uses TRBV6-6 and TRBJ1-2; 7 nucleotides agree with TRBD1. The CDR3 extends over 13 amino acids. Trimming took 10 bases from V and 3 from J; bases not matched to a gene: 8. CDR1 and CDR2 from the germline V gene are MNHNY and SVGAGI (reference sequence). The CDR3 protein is CAIGRDSYYGYTF. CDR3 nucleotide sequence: TGTGCCATCGGCCGGGACAGCTACTATGGCTACACCTTC.

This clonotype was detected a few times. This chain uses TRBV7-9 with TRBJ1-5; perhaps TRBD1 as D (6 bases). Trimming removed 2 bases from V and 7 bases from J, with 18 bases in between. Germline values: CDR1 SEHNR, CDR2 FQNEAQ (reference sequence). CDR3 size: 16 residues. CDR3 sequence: CASSLNAVQGEQPQHF. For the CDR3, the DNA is TGTGCCAGCAGCTTAAATGCTGTACAGGGAGAACAGCCCCAGCATTTT.

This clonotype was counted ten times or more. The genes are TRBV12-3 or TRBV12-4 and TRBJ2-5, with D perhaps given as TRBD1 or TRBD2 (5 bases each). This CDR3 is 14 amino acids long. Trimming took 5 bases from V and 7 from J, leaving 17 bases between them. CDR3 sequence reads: CASSPPGTGRTQYF. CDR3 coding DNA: TGTGCCAGCAGTCCCCCCGGGACGGGAAGGACCCAGTACTTC.

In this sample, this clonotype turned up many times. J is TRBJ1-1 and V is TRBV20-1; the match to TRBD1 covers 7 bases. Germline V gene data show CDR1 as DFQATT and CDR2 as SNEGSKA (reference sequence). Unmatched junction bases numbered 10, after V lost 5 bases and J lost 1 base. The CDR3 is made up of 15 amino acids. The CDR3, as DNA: TGCAGTGCTCTGGATGACAGGGCCCCGAACACTGAAGCTTTCTTT. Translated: CSALDDRAPNTEAFF.

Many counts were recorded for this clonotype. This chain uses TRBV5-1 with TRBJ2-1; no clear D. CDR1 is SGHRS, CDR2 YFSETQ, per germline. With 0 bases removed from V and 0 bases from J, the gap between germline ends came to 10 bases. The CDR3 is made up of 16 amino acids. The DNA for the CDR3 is TGCGCCAGCAGCTTGGCCGCAGGCGTCTCCTACAATGAGCAGTTCTTC. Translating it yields CASSLAAGVSYNEQFF.

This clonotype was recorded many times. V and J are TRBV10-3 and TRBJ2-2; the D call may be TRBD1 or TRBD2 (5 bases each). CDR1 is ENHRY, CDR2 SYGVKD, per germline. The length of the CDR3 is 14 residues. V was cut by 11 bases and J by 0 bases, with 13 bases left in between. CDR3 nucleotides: TGTGCCGTAAACCGGGACGCGAACACCGGGGAGCTGTTTTTT. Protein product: CAVNRDANTGELFF.

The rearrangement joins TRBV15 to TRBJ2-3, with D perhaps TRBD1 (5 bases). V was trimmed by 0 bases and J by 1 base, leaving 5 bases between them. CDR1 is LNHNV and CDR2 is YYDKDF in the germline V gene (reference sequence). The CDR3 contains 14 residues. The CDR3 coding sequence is TGTGCCACCAGCAGAGACAGGGGCACAGATACGCAGTATTTT. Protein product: CATSRDRGTDTQYF.

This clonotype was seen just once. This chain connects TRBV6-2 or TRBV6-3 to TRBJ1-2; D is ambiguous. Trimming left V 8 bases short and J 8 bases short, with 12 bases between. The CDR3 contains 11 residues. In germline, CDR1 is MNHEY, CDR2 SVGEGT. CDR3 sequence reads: CASGGSMGYTF. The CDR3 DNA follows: TGTGCCAGCGGAGGATCTATGGGCTACACCTTC.

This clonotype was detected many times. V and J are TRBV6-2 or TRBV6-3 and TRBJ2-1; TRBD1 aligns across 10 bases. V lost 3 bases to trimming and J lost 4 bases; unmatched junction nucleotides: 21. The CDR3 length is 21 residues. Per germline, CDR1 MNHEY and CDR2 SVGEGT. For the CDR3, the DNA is TGTGCCAGCAGTTATACCCGAGGGACAGGGGTAGTGGGTTATCGGTACAATGAGCAGTTCTTC. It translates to CASSYTRGTGVVGYRYNEQFF.

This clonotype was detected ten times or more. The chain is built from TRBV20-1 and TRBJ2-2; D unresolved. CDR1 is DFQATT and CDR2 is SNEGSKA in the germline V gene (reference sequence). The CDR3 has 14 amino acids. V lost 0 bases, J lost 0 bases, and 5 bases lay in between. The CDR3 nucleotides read TGCAGTGCTAGAGATGAGACGAACACCGGGGAGCTGTTTTTT. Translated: CSARDETNTGELFF.

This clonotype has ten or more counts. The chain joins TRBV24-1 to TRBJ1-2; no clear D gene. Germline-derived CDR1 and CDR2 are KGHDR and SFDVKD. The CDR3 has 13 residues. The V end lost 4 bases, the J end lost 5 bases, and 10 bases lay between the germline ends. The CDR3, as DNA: TGTGCCACCAGTGACGCACACAGATATGGCTACACCTTC. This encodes CATSDAHRYGYTF.

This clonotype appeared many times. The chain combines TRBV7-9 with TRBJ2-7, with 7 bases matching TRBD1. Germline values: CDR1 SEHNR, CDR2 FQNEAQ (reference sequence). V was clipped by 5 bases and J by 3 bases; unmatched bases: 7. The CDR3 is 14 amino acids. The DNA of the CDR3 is TGTGCCAGCAGCCCAGGGGGACACTTCTACGAGCAGTACTTC. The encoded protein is CASSPGGHFYEQYF.

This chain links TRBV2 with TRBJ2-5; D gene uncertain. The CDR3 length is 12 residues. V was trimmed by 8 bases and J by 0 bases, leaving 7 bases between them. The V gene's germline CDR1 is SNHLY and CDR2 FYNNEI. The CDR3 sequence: CASCGDQETQYF. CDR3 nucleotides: TGTGCCAGCTGCGGAGACCAAGAGACCCAGTACTTC.

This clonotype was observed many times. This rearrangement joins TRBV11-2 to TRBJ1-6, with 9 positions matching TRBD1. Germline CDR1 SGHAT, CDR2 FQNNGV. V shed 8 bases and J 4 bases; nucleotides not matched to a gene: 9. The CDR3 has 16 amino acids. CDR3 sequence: CASHSAGQGYNSPLHF. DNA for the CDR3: TGTGCCAGCCATAGCGCGGGACAGGGTTATAATTCACCCCTCCACTTT.

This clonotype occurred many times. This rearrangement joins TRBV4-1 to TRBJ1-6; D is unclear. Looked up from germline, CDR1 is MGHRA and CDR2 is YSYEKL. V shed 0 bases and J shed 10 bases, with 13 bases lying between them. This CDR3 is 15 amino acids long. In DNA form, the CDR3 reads TGCGCCAGCAGCCAAGAAGTCACAGCCGACTCACCCCTCCACTTT. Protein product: CASSQEVTADSPLHF.

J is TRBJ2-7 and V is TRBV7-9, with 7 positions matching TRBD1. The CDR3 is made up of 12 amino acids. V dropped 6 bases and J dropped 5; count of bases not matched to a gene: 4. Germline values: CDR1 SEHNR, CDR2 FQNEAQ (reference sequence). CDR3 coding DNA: TGTGCCAGCAGGAATACAGGGGACGAGCAGTACTTC. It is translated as CASRNTGDEQYF.

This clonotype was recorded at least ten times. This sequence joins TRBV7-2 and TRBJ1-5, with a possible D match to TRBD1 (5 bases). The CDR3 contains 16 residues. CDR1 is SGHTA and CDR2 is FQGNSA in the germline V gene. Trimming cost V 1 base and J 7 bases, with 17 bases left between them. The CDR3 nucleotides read TGTGCCAGCAGCTTAGGTTCGCGGGGCTCCGGCCAGCCCCAGCATTTT. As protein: CASSLGSRGSGQPQHF. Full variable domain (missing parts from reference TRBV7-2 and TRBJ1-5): GAGVSQSPSNKVTEKGKDVELRCDPISGHTALYWYRQSLGQGLEFLIYFQGNSAPDKSGLPSDRFSAERTGGSVSTLTIQRTQQEDSAVYLCASSLGSRGSGQPQHFGDGTRLSIL.